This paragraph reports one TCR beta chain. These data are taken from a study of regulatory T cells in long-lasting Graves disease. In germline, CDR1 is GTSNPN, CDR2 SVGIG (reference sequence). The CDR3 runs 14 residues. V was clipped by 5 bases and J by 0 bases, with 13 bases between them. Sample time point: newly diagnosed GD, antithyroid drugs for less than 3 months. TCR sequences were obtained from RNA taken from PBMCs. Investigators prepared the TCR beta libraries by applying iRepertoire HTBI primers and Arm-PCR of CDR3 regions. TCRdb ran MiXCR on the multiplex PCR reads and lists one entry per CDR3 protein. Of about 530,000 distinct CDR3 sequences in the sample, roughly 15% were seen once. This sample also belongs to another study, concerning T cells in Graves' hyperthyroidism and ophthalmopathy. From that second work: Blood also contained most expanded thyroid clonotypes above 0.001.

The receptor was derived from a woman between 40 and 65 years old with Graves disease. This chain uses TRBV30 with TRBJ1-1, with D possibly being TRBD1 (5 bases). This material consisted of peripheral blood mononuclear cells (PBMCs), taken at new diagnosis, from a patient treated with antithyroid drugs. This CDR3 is CAWGYRGVNTEAFF. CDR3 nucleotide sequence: TGTGCCTGGGGCTATAGAGGGGTGAACACTGAAGCTTTCTTT.